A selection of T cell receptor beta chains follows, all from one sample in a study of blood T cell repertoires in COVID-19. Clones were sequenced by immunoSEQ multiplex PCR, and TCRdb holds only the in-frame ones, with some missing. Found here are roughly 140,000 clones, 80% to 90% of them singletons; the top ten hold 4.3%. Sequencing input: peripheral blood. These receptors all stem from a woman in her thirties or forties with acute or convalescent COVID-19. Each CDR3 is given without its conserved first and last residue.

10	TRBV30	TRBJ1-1	AWSSQGTEAF
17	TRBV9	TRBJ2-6	ASSQLPTYSKSGANVLT
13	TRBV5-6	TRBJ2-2	ASSLAAVNTGELF
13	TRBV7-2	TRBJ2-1	ASSLVGTGGVEQF
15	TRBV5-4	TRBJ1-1	ASSRPDGQQKNTEAF
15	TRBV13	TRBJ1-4	ASSLGRHVGAEEKLF
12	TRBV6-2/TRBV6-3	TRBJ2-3	ASTPSGAPDTQY
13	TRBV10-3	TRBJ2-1	AIRDGTSGSYEQF
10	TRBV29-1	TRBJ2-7	SVTDRGYEQY
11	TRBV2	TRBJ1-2	TGLQDANYGYT
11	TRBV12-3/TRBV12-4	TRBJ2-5	ASSLSYQETQY
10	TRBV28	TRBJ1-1	ASSSGDTEAF
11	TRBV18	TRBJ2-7	ASSTRDTYEQY
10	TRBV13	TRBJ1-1	ASSTPVTEAF
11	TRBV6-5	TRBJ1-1	ASSYRAGPEAF
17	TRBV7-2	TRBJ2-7	ASSLVSGLTSGRRNEQY
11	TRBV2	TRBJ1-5	ASMGGTGQPQH
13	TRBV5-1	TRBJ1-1	ASSLVPGQGGEAF
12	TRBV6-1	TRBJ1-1	ASSETGSITEAF
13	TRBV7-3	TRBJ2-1	ASSLALVGYNEQF
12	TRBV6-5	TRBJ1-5	ASSGTGETQPQH
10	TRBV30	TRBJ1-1	AWSVVGAEAF
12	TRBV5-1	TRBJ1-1	ASSHRGQGTEAF
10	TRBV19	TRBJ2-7	ASRGQTYEQY
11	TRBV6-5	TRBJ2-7	ASSLGQTYEQY
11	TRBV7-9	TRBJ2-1	ASTRQGEGEQF
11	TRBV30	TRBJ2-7	AWSALGAHEQY
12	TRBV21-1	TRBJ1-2	ASSKGTGGYGYT
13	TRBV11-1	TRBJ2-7	ASSSSGTDSYEQY
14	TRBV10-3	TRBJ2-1	AISEGGHFSYNEQF
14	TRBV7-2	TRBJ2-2	ASSTAGGIVAGELF
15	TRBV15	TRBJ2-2	ATSRDPRDSRAGELF
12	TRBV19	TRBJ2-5	ASSSTGGVETQY
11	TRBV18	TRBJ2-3	ASSLDSSDTQY
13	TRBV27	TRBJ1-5	ASSLSKGNFQPQH
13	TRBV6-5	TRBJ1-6	ASIEGSRDNSPLH
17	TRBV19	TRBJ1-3	ASKAGWGDTLFSGNTIY
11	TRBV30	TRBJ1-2	AWSGDRRRGYT
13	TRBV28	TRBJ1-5	ASSFRAPSNQPQH
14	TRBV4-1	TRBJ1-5	ASSQEGSYSNQPQH
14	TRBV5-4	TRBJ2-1	ASSVGTSGFYNEQF
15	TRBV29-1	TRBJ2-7	SVEALKPGQGGYEQY
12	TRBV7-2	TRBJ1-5	ASSLSTSNQPQH
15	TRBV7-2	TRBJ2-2	ASSLALTPLNTGELF
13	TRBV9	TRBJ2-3	ASTRSGGGADTQY
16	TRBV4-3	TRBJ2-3	ASSQSNPLAASTDTQY
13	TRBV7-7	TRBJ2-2	ASSLSRGGTGELF
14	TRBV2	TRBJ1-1	ASMGQGKLLNTEAF
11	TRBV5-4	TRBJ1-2	ASSPGGNYGYT
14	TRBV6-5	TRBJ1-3	ASSYPQGHSGNTIY
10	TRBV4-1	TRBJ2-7	ASSQPRGEQY
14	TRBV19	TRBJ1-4	ASSPPGTPGGEKLF
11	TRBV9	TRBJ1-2	ASSAAGAYGYT
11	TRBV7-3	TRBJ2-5	ASSLERGETQY
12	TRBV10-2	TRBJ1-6	ASSAGGYNSPLH
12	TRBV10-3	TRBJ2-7	AIKISGEGNEQY
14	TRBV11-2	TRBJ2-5	ASSLRQDRGVKTQY
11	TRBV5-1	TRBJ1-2	ASSLVTNYGYT
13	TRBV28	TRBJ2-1	ASNKPAGAYNEQF
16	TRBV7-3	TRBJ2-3	ASSPGLAGSSRTDTQY